The rows below give T cell receptor beta chains drawn from one sample of a study of shared clonotypes between healthy human individuals. Produced via immunoSEQ multiplex PCR; TCRdb's table is partial and in-frame only. The sample lists more than 2 million clones, 93% occurring once. Material: naive CD8+ T cells from PBMCs. All receptors come from a man aged 18 to 29 in good health. Some clones in this sample may be carry-over from other donors' samples. The CDR3 runs from the conserved cysteine through the conserved F or W. A D gene is named only where the DNA matches it firmly. A row's size may be missing; if present it is once, few, many or a size class.

size: .; J: TRBJ2-1; D: .; V: TRBV13; CDR3: CASSPGPDNEQFF; DNA: TGTGCCAGCAGTCCAGGACCCGACAATGAGCAGTTCTTC
size: .; J: TRBJ1-4; D: TRBD1; V: TRBV5-4; CDR3: CASSHRDRANEKLFF; DNA: TGTGCCAGCAGCCACCGGGACAGAGCTAATGAAAAACTGTTTTTT
size: .; J: TRBJ2-1; D: .; V: TRBV2; CDR3: CASSDRRGYNEQFF; DNA: TGTGCCAGCAGTGACAGGCGTGGGTACAATGAGCAGTTCTTC
size: .; J: TRBJ2-7; D: TRBD2; V: TRBV10-1; CDR3: CASTNGGGGAYEQYF; DNA: TGCGCCAGCACTAACGGGGGGGGTGGCGCCTACGAGCAGTACTTC
size: .; J: TRBJ1-1; D: TRBD1; V: TRBV19; CDR3: CASIGQVREPEAFF; DNA: TGTGCCAGTATCGGACAGGTAAGGGAACCTGAAGCTTTCTTT
size: .; J: TRBJ2-7; D: .; V: TRBV4-1; CDR3: CASSPLRETHHEQYF; DNA: TGCGCCAGCAGCCCCCTGAGAGAGACCCACCACGAGCAGTACTTC
size: .; J: TRBJ2-3; D: .; V: TRBV6-5; CDR3: CASRSRRVTDTQYF; DNA: TGTGCCAGCCGCAGTAGGAGGGTGACAGATACGCAGTATTTT
size: .; J: TRBJ2-5; D: .; V: TRBV5-1; CDR3: CASSLAVELGGETQYF; DNA: TGCGCCAGCAGCTTGGCGGTGGAACTAGGAGGGGAGACCCAGTACTTC
size: once; J: TRBJ1-1; D: .; V: TRBV7-9; CDR3: CASSFPTDTEAFF; DNA: TGTGCCAGCAGTTTCCCGACGGACACTGAAGCTTTCTTT
size: .; J: TRBJ2-7; D: TRBD1; V: TRBV18; CDR3: CASSPTGTGFLFSSYEQYF; DNA: TGTGCCAGCTCACCTACCGGGACAGGGTTCTTGTTCAGCTCCTACGAGCAGTACTTC
size: .; J: TRBJ2-7; D: TRBD2; V: TRBV19; CDR3: CASSERELSRLYEQYF; DNA: TGTGCCAGTTCCGAGCGGGAGCTATCTAGGCTTTACGAGCAGTACTTC